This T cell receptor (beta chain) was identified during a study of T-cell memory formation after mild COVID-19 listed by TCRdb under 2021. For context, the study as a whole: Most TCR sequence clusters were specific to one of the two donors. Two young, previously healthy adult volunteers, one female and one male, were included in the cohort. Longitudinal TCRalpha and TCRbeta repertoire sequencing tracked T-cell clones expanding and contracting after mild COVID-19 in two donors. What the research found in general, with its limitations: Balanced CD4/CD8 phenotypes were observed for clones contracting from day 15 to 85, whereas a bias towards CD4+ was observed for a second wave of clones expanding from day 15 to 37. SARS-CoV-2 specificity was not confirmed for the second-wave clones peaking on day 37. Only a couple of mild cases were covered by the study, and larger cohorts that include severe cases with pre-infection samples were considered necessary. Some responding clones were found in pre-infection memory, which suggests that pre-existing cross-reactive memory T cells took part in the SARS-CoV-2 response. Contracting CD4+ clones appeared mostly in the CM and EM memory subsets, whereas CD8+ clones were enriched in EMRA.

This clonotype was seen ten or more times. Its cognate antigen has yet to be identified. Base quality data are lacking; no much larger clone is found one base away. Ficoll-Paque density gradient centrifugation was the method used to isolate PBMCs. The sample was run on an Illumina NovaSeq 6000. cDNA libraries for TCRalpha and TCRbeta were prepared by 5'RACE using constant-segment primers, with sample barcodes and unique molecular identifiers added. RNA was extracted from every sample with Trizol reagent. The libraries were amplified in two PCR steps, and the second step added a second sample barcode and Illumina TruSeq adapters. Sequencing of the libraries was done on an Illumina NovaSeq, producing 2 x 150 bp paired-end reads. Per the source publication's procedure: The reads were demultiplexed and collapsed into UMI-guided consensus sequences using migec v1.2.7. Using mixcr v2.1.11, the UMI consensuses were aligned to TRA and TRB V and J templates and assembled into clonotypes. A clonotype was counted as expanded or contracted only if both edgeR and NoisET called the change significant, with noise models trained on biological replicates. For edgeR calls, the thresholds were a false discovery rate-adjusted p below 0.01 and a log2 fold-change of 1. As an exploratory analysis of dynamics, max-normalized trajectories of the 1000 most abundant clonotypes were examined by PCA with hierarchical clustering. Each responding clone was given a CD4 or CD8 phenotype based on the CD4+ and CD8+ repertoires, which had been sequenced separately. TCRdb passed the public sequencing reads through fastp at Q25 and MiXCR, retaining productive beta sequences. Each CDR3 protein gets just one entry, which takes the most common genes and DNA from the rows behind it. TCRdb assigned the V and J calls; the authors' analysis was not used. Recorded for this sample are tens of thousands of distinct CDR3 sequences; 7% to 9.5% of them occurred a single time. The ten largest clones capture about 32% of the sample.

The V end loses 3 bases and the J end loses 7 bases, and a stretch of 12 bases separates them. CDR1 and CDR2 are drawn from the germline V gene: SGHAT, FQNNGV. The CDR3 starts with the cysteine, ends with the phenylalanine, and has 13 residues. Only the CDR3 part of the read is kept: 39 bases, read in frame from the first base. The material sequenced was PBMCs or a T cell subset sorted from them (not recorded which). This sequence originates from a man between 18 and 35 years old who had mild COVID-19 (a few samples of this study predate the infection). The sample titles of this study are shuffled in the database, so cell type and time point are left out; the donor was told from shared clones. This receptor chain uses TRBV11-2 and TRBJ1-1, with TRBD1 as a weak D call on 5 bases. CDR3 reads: CASSFKGRVEAFF. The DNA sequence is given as TGTGCCAGCAGCTTCAAGGGGCGGGTTGAAGCTTTCTTT.